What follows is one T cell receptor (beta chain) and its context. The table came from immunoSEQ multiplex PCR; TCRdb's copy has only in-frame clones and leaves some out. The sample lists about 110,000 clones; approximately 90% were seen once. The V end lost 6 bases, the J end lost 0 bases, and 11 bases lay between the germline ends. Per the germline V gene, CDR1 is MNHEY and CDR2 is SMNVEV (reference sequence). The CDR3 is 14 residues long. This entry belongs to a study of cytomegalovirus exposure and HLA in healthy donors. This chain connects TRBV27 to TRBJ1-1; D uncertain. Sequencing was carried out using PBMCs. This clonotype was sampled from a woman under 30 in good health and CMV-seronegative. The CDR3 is CASRLALLNTEAFF. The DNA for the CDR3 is TGTGCCAGCAGATTGGCATTGTTGAACACTGAAGCTTTCTTT.